This T cell receptor beta chain was observed in a study of T cells in Graves' hyperthyroidism and ophthalmopathy. Patients between 18 and 65 years old had hyperthyroidism, newly diagnosed and lasting under 2 months. Investigators excluded patients with uncontrolled infection, other autoimmune disease, pregnancy or lactation. There are many counts of this clonotype. There were TCR beta CDR3 regions amplified from RNA transcripts. Carried out on the TCR CDR3, a first-round RT-PCR used the HTBI primer set. Each CDR3 protein is one row after TCRdb ran MiXCR on the multiplex PCR reads. Seen here are around 260,000 distinct CDR3 sequences, 25% to 30% observed once, and the top ten hold about 30%. V dropped 0 bases and J dropped 2 bases, with 7 bases sitting between them. In germline, CDR1 is KGHSY, CDR2 FQNENV. The CDR3 consists of 14 residues.

The receptor was derived from a man aged 35-49 years with Graves' hyperthyroidism that later progressed to Graves' ophthalmopathy. Sequenced input: blood. The chain uses TRBV16 and TRBJ1-1; no reliable D call. The DNA for the CDR3 is TGTGCCAGCAGCCAATCTCGTCTTAACACTGAAGCTTTCTTT. Protein sequence: CASSQSRLNTEAFF.